One sample yielded the 27 T cell receptor beta chains listed below, sequenced in a study of control samples from healthy donors and cancer patients. Here immunoSEQ multiplex PCR was the method, and the copy in TCRdb shows in-frame clones only, minus some. Here the sample spans around 70,000 clones, 65% to 85% being singletons. The sequencing input was blood. These receptors came from a man aged 55 to 70 in good health.

The chain has TRBV24-1 and TRBJ2-2; D not resolved. Looked up from germline, CDR1 is KGHDR and CDR2 is SFDVKD. The length of the CDR3 is 14 residues. Trimming took 9 bases from V and 0 from J, leaving 10 bases between them. CDR3 loop: CATEPRSNTGELFF. The CDR3 DNA reads TGTGCCACCGAGCCCAGATCGAACACCGGGGAGCTGTTTTTT.

This chain joins TRBV7-8 and TRBJ1-4; 8 nucleotides line up with TRBD1. Looked up from germline, CDR1 is SGHVS and CDR2 is FQNEAQ. The CDR3 has 14 amino acids. With V trimmed by 5 bases and J by 8 bases, 7 bases remained unmatched. In DNA form, the CDR3 reads TGTGCCAGCAGCCATCCCGGGACAGGCGAAAAACTGTTTTTT. Its protein product is CASSHPGTGEKLFF. Full variable domain (outside the CDR3, taken from reference TRBV7-8 and TRBJ1-4): GAGVSQSPRYKVAKRGQDVALRCDPISGHVSLFWYQQALGQGPEFLTYFQNEAQLDKSGLPSDRFFAERPEGSVSTLKIQRTQQEDSAVYLCASSHPGTGEKLFFGSGTQLSVL.

The CDR3 DNA is TGTGCCAGCAGCCCCGTGGGGAGCTACGAGCAGTACTTC. It yields the protein CASSPVGSYEQYF. The chain couples TRBV7-2 to TRBJ2-7, with a tentative D call TRBD2 (5 bases). This CDR3 comprises 13 residues. Germline lookup yields CDR1 SGHTA and CDR2 FQGNSA. Trimming took off 5 bases at V and 3 bases at J, with 11 bases between the two ends.

The V call is TRBV7-2, the J call TRBJ1-3, with TRBD1 as a possible D gene (6 bases). Deletions cut 5 bases from V and 0 bases from J, with 11 bases between. Looked up from germline, CDR1 is SGHTA and CDR2 is FQGNSA. This CDR3 is 15 amino acids long. CDR3 in DNA: TGTGCCAGCAGCCCAGGACAGAACTCTGGAAACACCATATATTTT. This encodes CASSPGQNSGNTIYF.

This chain uses TRBV5-5 with TRBJ2-3; D not resolved. The CDR3 spans 13 residues. Trimming left V 4 bases short and J 6 bases short, with 12 bases between. The germline gives CDR1 SGHKS, CDR2 YYEKEE (reference sequence). In DNA, the CDR3 is TGTGCCAGCAGCCCCTTGATGCGCGATACGCAGTATTTT. It specifies CASSPLMRDTQYF.

In this sample, this clone turned up a few times. The V call is TRBV10-3, the J call TRBJ2-1; D not certain. Germline lookup yields CDR1 ENHRY and CDR2 SYGVKD. V dropped 3 bases and J dropped 0 bases, with 6 bases sitting between them. CDR3 size: 14 residues. CDR3 nucleotide sequence: TGTGCCATCAGTGACTGGGGCTCCTACAATGAGCAGTTCTTC. It is translated as CAISDWGSYNEQFF.

The gene calls are TRBV7-9 and TRBJ2-3; 10 nucleotides line up with TRBD2. CDR3 length: 15 residues. Per the germline V gene, CDR1 is SEHNR and CDR2 is FQNEAQ (reference sequence). With V trimmed by 7 bases and J by 1 base, 5 bases remained unmatched. For the CDR3, the DNA is TGTGCCAGCAATACCGGGACTAGCGGCACAGATACGCAGTATTTT. This codes for CASNTGTSGTDTQYF.

J is TRBJ2-3 and V is TRBV4-1, with 10 bases lining up with TRBD1. The CDR3 covers 15 residues. V lost 4 bases and J lost 0; bases outside the gene matches: 1. Germline CDR1 is MGHRA and CDR2 is YSYEKL. The CDR3 nucleotides are TGCGCCAGCAGCCTGGGACAGGGGAGCACAGATACGCAGTATTTT. Translation gives CASSLGQGSTDTQYF.

A few counts support this clone. The rearrangement links TRBV6-6 to TRBJ2-3; TRBD2 might be the D (5 bases). This CDR3 spans 16 amino acids. Trimming removed 0 bases from V and 0 bases from J, with 10 bases in between. The germline gives CDR1 MNHNY, CDR2 SVGAGI (reference sequence). The CDR3 is CASSYSGLTSTDTQYF. The DNA for the CDR3 is TGTGCCAGCAGTTACTCCGGACTGACTAGCACAGATACGCAGTATTTT.

The chain joins TRBV5-6 to TRBJ2-7; 15 bases align to TRBD2. CDR3 length: 15 residues. Germline V gene lookup returns CDR1 SGHDT and CDR2 YYEEEE. V lost 4 bases to trimming and J lost 6 bases; unmatched junction nucleotides: 5. This chain's CDR3 is CASSDRTSGRAEQYF. Written as DNA, the CDR3 is TGTGCCAGCAGCGATAGGACTAGCGGGAGGGCCGAGCAGTACTTC.

V and J are TRBV7-2 and TRBJ2-1; D is undetermined. V gave up 0 bases and J gave up 8 bases, with 14 bases separating them. The CDR3 spans 15 residues. Looked up from germline, CDR1 is SGHTA and CDR2 is FQGNSA. The CDR3 protein is CASSLAISVGYEQFF. DNA of the CDR3: TGTGCCAGCAGCTTAGCCATATCAGTCGGGTATGAGCAGTTCTTC.

The chain recombines TRBV2 with TRBJ1-4; D gene uncertain. Germline values: CDR1 SNHLY, CDR2 FYNNEI. The CDR3 loop spans 14 amino acids. V lost 6 bases and J 3 bases, leaving 11 bases between the germline ends. The CDR3: CASRVQNPNEKLFF. Written as DNA, the CDR3 is TGTGCCAGCAGGGTACAGAACCCTAATGAAAAACTGTTTTTT.

Sample share makes this clone medium-sized. The chain uses TRBV13 and TRBJ2-1; 7 bases align to TRBD2. Germline V lookup: CDR1 PRHDT, CDR2 FYEKMQ (reference sequence). With V trimmed by 0 bases and J by 8 bases, 10 bases remained unmatched. This CDR3 spans 16 amino acids. In DNA, the CDR3 is TGTGCCAGCAGCTTAGGCCTTTCTTGGGGAGGGGATGAGCAGTTCTTC. Its translation is CASSLGLSWGGDEQFF.

The chain carries TRBV3-1 (or the pseudogene TRBV3-2) and TRBJ2-7; unclear D gene. The germline V gene has CDR1 LGHDT and CDR2 YNNKEL (reference sequence). The CDR3 runs to 14 residues. V was shortened by 4 bases and J by 0 bases, with 10 bases between the two germline ends. CDR3 in amino acids: CASSRSGPSYEQYF. In DNA form, the CDR3 reads TGTGCCAGCAGCCGCTCCGGGCCCTCCTACGAGCAGTACTTC.

CDR3 amino acids: CSASLEGRETQYF. The DNA of the CDR3 is TGCAGTGCTAGTCTTGAGGGGAGAGAGACCCAGTACTTC. The V gene is TRBV20-1, the J gene TRBJ2-5; D possibly matches TRBD1 or TRBD2 (5 bases each). CDR1 is DFQATT and CDR2 is SNEGSKA in the germline V gene (reference sequence). V lost 3 bases and J 4 bases, leaving 12 bases between the germline ends. The CDR3 is made up of 13 amino acids.

This chain connects TRBV15 to TRBJ1-2; 8 bases fit TRBD1. The CDR3 is 20 residues long. The germline CDR1 and CDR2 sequences are LNHNV and YYDKDF (reference sequence). V shed 0 bases, J shed 2 bases, and the junction held 17 bases outside the gene matches. The DNA for the CDR3 is TGTGCCACCAGCAGAGATTGGCTTCGACAGGGGACTCTATCCAACTATGGCTACACCTTC. This codes for CATSRDWLRQGTLSNYGYTF.

The chain employs TRBV4-1 and TRBJ1-2, with 10 bases aligning to TRBD1. The junction had 8 bases not matched to a gene; V was cut back by 6 bases and J by 4 bases. The germline gives CDR1 MGHRA, CDR2 YSYEKL. The CDR3 covers 15 residues. This CDR3 reads CASSPRQGASYGYTF. The CDR3 bases are TGCGCCAGCAGTCCCCGACAGGGGGCCAGCTATGGCTACACCTTC.

This clone was seen only a few times. V gene TRBV6-5 combines with J gene TRBJ2-1, with TRBD2 as a possible D gene (5 bases). There are 16 residues in the CDR3. The V end lost 4 bases, the J end lost 0 bases, and 13 bases lay between the germline ends. Germline V gene lookup returns CDR1 MNHEY and CDR2 SVGAGI. In nucleotides, the CDR3 is TGTGCCAGCAGTTCCTCAGCAGCGGACTCCTACAATGAGCAGTTCTTC. Its translation: CASSSSAADSYNEQFF.

This chain uses TRBV30 with TRBJ2-7; D might be TRBD2 (6 bases). Trimming took off 4 bases at V and 3 bases at J, with 19 bases between the two ends. The CDR3 runs to 15 residues. From germline, CDR1 is GTSNPN and CDR2 SVGIG (reference sequence). For the CDR3, the DNA is TGTGCCTGGAATCGCGGGACTCCTTTTGGCTACGAGCAGTACTTC. This gives the protein CAWNRGTPFGYEQYF.

The CDR3 loop reads CASSVSGRGETQYF. CDR3 DNA sequence: TGTGCCAGCAGCGTTAGCGGGAGGGGAGAGACCCAGTACTTC. The gene calls are TRBV9 and TRBJ2-5; 11 positions match TRBD2. Germline V gene sequence: CDR1 SGDLS, CDR2 YYNGEE. With V trimmed by 2 bases and J by 4 bases, 1 base remained unmatched. The CDR3 length is 14 residues.

The chain uses TRBV5-4 and TRBJ1-1, with 8 bases that match TRBD1. The CDR3 has 12 residues. Germline CDR1 reads SGHNT; CDR2 reads YYREEE (reference sequence). The V gene end was trimmed by 4 bases and the J gene end by 8 bases; junction bases not matched to a gene: 4. The CDR3 bases are TGTGCCAGCAGCGTCAGGGGGCGCGAAGCTTTCTTT. Protein: CASSVRGREAFF.

The chain links TRBV19 to TRBJ1-5; a possible D gene is TRBD1 (5 bases). Trimming took 4 bases from V and 9 from J, leaving 16 bases between them. CDR3 length: 14 residues. Germline V gene data show CDR1 as LNHDA and CDR2 as SQIVND (reference sequence). CDR3 amino acids: CASSKGPRDRPQHF. The CDR3 bases are TGTGCCAGTAGTAAGGGGCCCAGGGATCGGCCCCAGCATTTT.

This chain connects TRBV6-2 or TRBV6-3 to TRBJ1-1; the D is unclear. Per the germline V gene, CDR1 is MNHEY and CDR2 is SVGEGT. V was pared by 5 bases and J by 1 base, with 11 bases between. The CDR3 is 14 residues long. The CDR3 is CASSPSGKNTEAFF. CDR3 DNA sequence: TGTGCCAGCAGTCCCTCGGGTAAGAACACTGAAGCTTTCTTT.

V gene TRBV11-2 combines with J gene TRBJ2-7, with 8 positions matching TRBD1. Germline V CDR1 and CDR2: SGHAT, FQNNGV. This CDR3 has 14 amino acids. Unmatched junction bases numbered 5, after V lost 1 base and J lost 6 bases. Here the CDR3 reads CASSLGSGTGEQYF. CDR3 DNA sequence: TGTGCCAGCAGCTTAGGCTCCGGGACAGGCGAGCAGTACTTC.

This clone appeared a few times. The V call is TRBV2, the J call TRBJ2-5; D unclear. Germline-derived CDR1 and CDR2 are SNHLY and FYNNEI. The V and J ends lost 10 bases and 6 bases respectively, with 18 bases between them. This CDR3 has 13 amino acids. The CDR3 bases are TGTGCCATCTCTGGGGTCGGCGGCCAGACCCAGTACTTC. It is translated as CAISGVGGQTQYF.

On this clone itself: Relative to the germline gene, one junction end is altered; a read error may explain this. V usage is TRBV7-7 and J usage is TRBJ2-3; 12 nucleotides agree with TRBD2. Germline loops: CDR1 SSHAT, CDR2 FNYEAQ (reference sequence). The CDR3 runs 15 residues. The CDR3 sequence: CASSLAGGPADTQYF. The CDR3 nucleotides read TGTGCCAGCAGCCTAGCGGGAGGGCCGGCGGATACGCAGTATTTT.

The chain is built from TRBV6-5 and TRBJ1-5; possible D gene TRBD1, 6 bases. The CDR3 totals 14 residues. CDR1 and CDR2 from the germline V gene are MNHEY and SVGAGI. The V gene lost 4 bases and the J gene lost 3 bases, with 10 bases spanning the gap. This CDR3 is CASSFTGFNQPQHF. The CDR3 DNA reads as TGTGCCAGCAGTTTTACAGGGTTCAATCAGCCCCAGCATTTT.